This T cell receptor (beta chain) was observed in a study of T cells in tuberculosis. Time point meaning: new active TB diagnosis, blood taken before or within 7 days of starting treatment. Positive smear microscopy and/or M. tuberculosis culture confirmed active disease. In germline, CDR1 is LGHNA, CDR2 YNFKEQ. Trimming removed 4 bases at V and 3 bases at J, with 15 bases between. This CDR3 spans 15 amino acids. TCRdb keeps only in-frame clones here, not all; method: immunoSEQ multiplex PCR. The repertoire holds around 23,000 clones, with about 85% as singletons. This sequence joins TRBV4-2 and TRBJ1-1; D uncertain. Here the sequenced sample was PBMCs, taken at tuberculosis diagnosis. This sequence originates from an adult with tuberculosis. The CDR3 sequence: CASSLGTAGDTEAFF. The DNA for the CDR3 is TGTGCCAGCAGCCTCGGAACGGCGGGCGACACTGAAGCTTTCTTT.